The 27 T cell receptor beta chains in this list originate from one sample, sequenced in a study of Ad26.COV2.S vaccination and SARS-CoV-2 variants. Profiled with immunoSEQ multiplex PCR; TCRdb holds only in-frame clones, not every one. The sample shows around 320,000 clones, roughly 80% of them seen only once. The sample's treatment: some 20 received Ad26.COV2.S at low or high dose, single or two shots; about 5 received placebo; per-sample allocation not given. At day 63 after the first vaccine or placebo injection, samples were drawn. The specimen comprised peripheral blood, sampled in a trial of Ad26.COV2.S vaccine versus placebo. These receptors all stem from a person between 18 and 60 years old who received the Ad26.COV2.S COVID-19 vaccine or a placebo.

The J gene is TRBJ1-2, the V gene TRBV6-5, with no clear D. This CDR3 has 13 amino acids. Trimming pared 0 bases from V and 11 bases from J, leaving 13 bases between. In germline, CDR1 is MNHEY, CDR2 SVGAGI. CDR3 region: CASSYSSKDQYTF. Here the CDR3 DNA reads TGTGCCAGCAGTTACTCGAGCAAGGACCAATACACCTTC.

This rearrangement joins TRBV10-3 to TRBJ1-1; 7 positions agree with TRBD1. The CDR3 is made up of 13 amino acids. J was trimmed by 3 bases and V by 9 bases; bases with no gene match: 7. Germline V gives CDR1 ENHRY, CDR2 SYGVKD. For the CDR3, the DNA is TGTGCCATATCCGGGACAGCCTACACTGAAGCTTTCTTT. This codes for CAISGTAYTEAFF.

This clone occurred once. The chain links TRBV4-1 to TRBJ1-3; D unresolved. CDR3 size: 15 residues. V was trimmed by 1 base and J by 3 bases, leaving 10 bases between them. The germline V gene has CDR1 MGHRA and CDR2 YSYEKL. CDR3 residues: CASSQGPSVGNTIYF. The CDR3 DNA sequence: TGCGCCAGCAGCCAAGGCCCCAGCGTTGGAAACACCATATATTTT.

The chain is built from TRBV19 and TRBJ1-1; weak D call: TRBD1 (5 bases). The CDR3 has 15 residues. The V end was cut by 3 bases, the J end by 8 bases, with 19 bases between. The germline V gene has CDR1 LNHDA and CDR2 SQIVND (reference sequence). The CDR3 region is CASSIRGPGVREAFF. The CDR3 DNA is TGTGCCAGTAGTATCCGGGGCCCGGGGGTAAGGGAAGCTTTCTTT.

The J gene is TRBJ2-5, the V gene TRBV29-1; 13 nucleotides line up with TRBD2. CDR3 size: 13 residues. Germline-derived CDR1 and CDR2 are SQVTM and ANQGSEA. Trimming at V came to 5 bases and at J to 9 bases, leaving 6 bases not matched to a gene. The CDR3 reads CSVTGTSGEPQYF. The CDR3 region has the DNA TGCAGCGTTACCGGGACTAGCGGGGAACCCCAGTACTTC.

This clone appeared once. This sequence joins TRBV2 and TRBJ2-3; D is undetermined. CDR1 and CDR2 from the germline V gene are SNHLY and FYNNEI. The CDR3 has 10 amino acids. V shed 8 bases and J shed 2 bases, with 2 bases lying between them. DNA for the CDR3: TGTGCCAGCTCCACAGATACGCAGTATTTT. Its protein product is CASSTDTQYF.

V is TRBV19 and J is TRBJ1-2; D remains unclear. The CDR3 spans 11 residues. CDR1 LNHDA and CDR2 SQIVND come from the germline V gene (reference sequence). V lost 5 bases, J lost 3 bases, and 4 bases lay in between. The chain's CDR3 is CASSWDYGYTF. The CDR3 DNA reads TGTGCCAGTAGTTGGGACTATGGCTACACCTTC.

This chain links TRBV24-1 with TRBJ2-3, with D perhaps matching TRBD1 (6 bases). Trimming removed 9 bases from V and 5 bases from J, with 17 bases in between. The CDR3 runs 14 residues. CDR1 is KGHDR, CDR2 SFDVKD, per germline. CDR3 DNA: TGTGCCACCGTTCCGAGGGGGTTTGAAGATACGCAGTATTTT. This translates into CATVPRGFEDTQYF.

The chain employs TRBV9 and TRBJ1-1; tentatively, D is TRBD1 (6 bases). Germline loops: CDR1 SGDLS, CDR2 YYNGEE. V was pared by 3 bases and J by 6 bases, with 21 bases between. The CDR3 sequence is 16 residues long. CDR3 in DNA: TGTGCCAGCAGCGGTGGGGCGGGGGCCCAGAGGTCTGAAGCTTTCTTT. Its translation: CASSGGAGAQRSEAFF. The full variable domain, rest sourced from reference TRBV9 and TRBJ1-1, is DSGVTQTPKHLITATGQRVTLRCSPRSGDLSVYWYQQSLDQGLQFLIQYYNGEERAKGNILERFSAQQFPDLHSELNLSSLELGDSALYFCASSGGAGAQRSEAFFGQGTRLTVV.

CDR3 DNA sequence: TGTGCCAGCAGCTTAGCTGGTTACGGGGAGCTGTTTTTT. Translated, it gives CASSLAGYGELFF. This chain links TRBV7-9 with TRBJ2-2; no firm D call. CDR3 length: 13 amino acids. With 0 bases removed from V and 7 bases from J, the gap between germline ends came to 6 bases. Germline assignment: CDR1 SEHNR and CDR2 FQNEAQ (reference sequence).

The chain carries TRBV2 and TRBJ2-7; D possibly uses TRBD1 or TRBD2 (5 bases each). V was cut by 2 bases and J by 2 bases, with 13 bases left in between. CDR3 size: 15 residues. CDR1 is SNHLY and CDR2 is FYNNEI in the germline V gene. The CDR3 nucleotides are TGTGCCAGCAGTGAAAGCCGGGGCAGACCCTACGAGCAGTACTTC. Its protein product is CASSESRGRPYEQYF.

The chain couples TRBV12-3 or TRBV12-4 to TRBJ2-3, with TRBD2 as a possible D gene (5 bases). The CDR3 is made up of 13 amino acids. V was shortened by 5 bases and J by 8 bases, with 14 bases between the two germline ends. The CDR3 bases are TGTGCCAGCAGTCCGCCGGTGGCGGGTACGCAGTATTTT. This translates into CASSPPVAGTQYF.

The rearrangement links TRBV5-1 to TRBJ2-7; 14 bases agree with TRBD2. The CDR3 is 16 residues long. Germline CDR1 reads SGHRS; CDR2 reads YFSETQ. The ends lost 1 base at V and 5 bases at J; junction bases unmatched: 5. The CDR3 nucleotides are TGCGCCAGCAGCTTGAGGACTAGCGGGGGGCATCACGAGCAGTACTTC. This encodes CASSLRTSGGHHEQYF.

The V and J genes are TRBV11-3 and TRBJ2-5; TRBD1 aligns across 7 bases. Germline V gene lookup returns CDR1 SGHNT and CDR2 YENEEA. The length of the CDR3 is 11 residues. Germline trimming cut 4 bases from V and 7 bases from J; bases unmatched to any gene: 0. The CDR3 protein is CASSSGGTQYF. CDR3 bases: TGTGCCAGCAGCTCAGGGGGGACCCAGTACTTC.

This clone was recorded only once. The rearrangement links TRBV6-6 to TRBJ2-1; TRBD1 matches 9 bases. CDR1 MNHNY and CDR2 SVGAGI come from the germline V gene (reference sequence). V gave up 2 bases and J gave up 9 bases; unmatched junction bases: 11. This CDR3 spans 16 amino acids. CDR3 in DNA: TGTGCCAGCAGTTACCCGGGACAGGGTGCCTACGGTGAGCAGTTCTTC. Its translation: CASSYPGQGAYGEQFF.

This chain links TRBV5-6 with TRBJ1-5; D uncertain. Trimming removed 2 bases at V and 2 bases at J, with 11 bases between. This CDR3 comprises 15 residues. Germline V CDR1 and CDR2: SGHDT, YYEEEE. CDR3 sequence (DNA): TGTGCCAGCAGCTTTGGGTATCTCGGCAATCAGCCCCAGCATTTT. It codes for CASSFGYLGNQPQHF.

The genes are TRBV27 and TRBJ1-1; D call uncertain. The CDR3 has 17 amino acids. The V and J ends lost 1 base and 1 base respectively, with 16 bases between them. Germline V gene lookup returns CDR1 MNHEY and CDR2 SMNVEV (reference sequence). The CDR3 protein is CASSLWPVRSQNTEAFF. In nucleotides, the CDR3 is TGTGCCAGCAGTTTATGGCCCGTGAGAAGCCAGAACACTGAAGCTTTCTTT.

The rearrangement joins TRBV11-3 to TRBJ2-7, with TRBD1 matching over 9 bases. Trimming removed 1 base from V and 2 bases from J; junction bases left unmatched: 3. This CDR3 has 15 residues. Per germline, CDR1 SGHNT and CDR2 YENEEA. In DNA form, the CDR3 reads TGTGCCAGCAGCTTAGCCGGGACAGGGACCTACGAGCAGTACTTC. This translates into CASSLAGTGTYEQYF. Supplemented by reference TRBV11-3 and TRBJ2-7, the full variable domain reads EAGVVQSPRYKIIEKKQPVAFWCNPISGHNTLYWYLQNLGQGPELLIRYENEEAVDDSQLPKDRFSAERLKGVDSTLKIQPAELGDSAVYLCASSLAGTGTYEQYFGPGTRLTVT.

The rearrangement uses TRBV28 and TRBJ2-7; 8 nucleotides align to TRBD1. V shed 6 bases, J shed 1 base, and the junction held 8 bases outside the gene matches. The length of the CDR3 is 15 residues. The V gene's germline CDR1 is MDHEN and CDR2 SYDVKM. In nucleotides, the CDR3 is TGTGCCAGCAGCACACAGGGGGACTCTTCCTACGAGCAGTACTTC. It codes for CASSTQGDSSYEQYF.

V usage is TRBV5-1 and J usage is TRBJ1-6; D possibly corresponds to TRBD1 (6 bases). The CDR3 runs 17 residues. The V gene's germline CDR1 is SGHRS and CDR2 YFSETQ. Trimming took 4 bases from V and 13 from J, leaving 27 bases between them. The CDR3 reads CASSLVGAGQPESPLHF. CDR3 sequence (DNA): TGCGCCAGCAGCCTGGTCGGCGCTGGACAGCCGGAATCCCCCCTCCACTTT. Based on the CDR3 plus reference TRBV5-1 and TRBJ1-6, the full variable domain is KAGVTQTPRYLIKTRGQQVTLSCSPISGHRSVSWYQQTPGQGLQFLFEYFSETQRNKGNFPGRFSGRQFSNSRSEMNVSTLELGDSALYLCASSLVGAGQPESPLHFGNGTRLTVT.

The genes are TRBV16 and TRBJ2-7; TRBD1 matches 7 bases. The CDR3 sequence is 16 residues long. Losses at the gene ends were 1 base for V and 0 bases for J; bases not matched to a gene: 6. Per the germline V gene, CDR1 is KGHSY and CDR2 is FQNENV. The CDR3 spells CASSQWGRGSSYEQYF. CDR3 DNA sequence: TGTGCCAGCAGCCAATGGGGCAGGGGGAGCTCCTACGAGCAGTACTTC. Full variable domain (remainder filled in from reference TRBV16 and TRBJ2-7): GEEVAQTPKHLVRGEGQKAKLYCAPIKGHSYVFWYQQVLKNEFKFLISFQNENVFDETGMPKERFSAKCLPNSPCSLEIQATKLEDSAVYFCASSQWGRGSSYEQYFGPGTRLTVT.

The chain links TRBV2 to TRBJ2-3, with TRBD2 matching 11 bases. V shed 4 bases and J 5 bases; nucleotides not matched to a gene: 8. This CDR3 contains 16 residues. CDR1 is SNHLY, CDR2 FYNNEI, per germline. In nucleotides, the CDR3 is TGTGCCAGCAGTGGCACGGGACTAGCGGACGAAGATACGCAGTATTTT. Its protein is CASSGTGLADEDTQYF.

The chain combines TRBV5-1 with TRBJ2-7; 11 bases align to TRBD1. The CDR3 contains 14 residues. Trimming removed 6 bases from V and 6 bases from J; junction bases left unmatched: 8. CDR1 and CDR2 (germline): SGHRS, YFSETQ. The CDR3 here is CASTPGQGVSEQYF. DNA for the CDR3: TGCGCCAGCACCCCGGGACAGGGGGTTTCCGAGCAGTACTTC.

The chain combines TRBV6-1 with TRBJ2-7; D gene uncertain. Germline-derived CDR1 and CDR2 are MNHNS and SASEGT. The V end lost 8 bases, the J end lost 1 base, and 15 bases lay between the germline ends. The CDR3 spans 14 residues. Here the CDR3 reads CASALDILSYEQYF. In nucleotides, the CDR3 is TGTGCCAGCGCATTGGATATCCTATCCTACGAGCAGTACTTC.

The rearrangement links TRBV4-1 to TRBJ2-4, with D perhaps TRBD1 (5 bases). Germline V gene sequence: CDR1 MGHRA, CDR2 YSYEKL. This CDR3 is 14 amino acids long. V was cut by 0 bases and J by 9 bases, with 12 bases left in between. The CDR3, as DNA: TGCGCCAGCAGCCAAGATGGCTATACAGGCATTCAGTACTTC. This encodes CASSQDGYTGIQYF.

The gene calls are TRBV5-1 and TRBJ1-2, with D hard to call. Germline V gene data show CDR1 as SGHRS and CDR2 as YFSETQ. V was pared by 2 bases and J by 5 bases, with 19 bases between. This CDR3 has 16 amino acids. In DNA, the CDR3 is TGCGCCAGCAGCTTCAATGAAAGGGCGAGGTTATATGGCTACACCTTC. Protein: CASSFNERARLYGYTF.

V is TRBV2 and J is TRBJ2-5; D remains unclear. The V gene lost 8 bases and the J gene lost 4 bases, with 8 bases spanning the gap. Germline lookup yields CDR1 SNHLY and CDR2 FYNNEI. The CDR3 length is 11 residues. CDR3 sequence reads: CASAGLETQYF. The DNA of the CDR3 is TGTGCCAGCGCCGGGTTAGAGACCCAGTACTTC.